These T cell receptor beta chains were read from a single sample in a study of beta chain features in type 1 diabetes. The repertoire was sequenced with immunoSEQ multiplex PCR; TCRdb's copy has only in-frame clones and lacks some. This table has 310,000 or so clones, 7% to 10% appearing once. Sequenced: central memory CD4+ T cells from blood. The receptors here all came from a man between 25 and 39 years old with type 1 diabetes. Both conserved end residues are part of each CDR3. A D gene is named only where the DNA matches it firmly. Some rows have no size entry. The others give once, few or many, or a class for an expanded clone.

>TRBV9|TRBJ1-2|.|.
CASSVAGWGGYTF
TGTGCCAGCAGCGTAGCGGGTTGGGGTGGCTACACCTTC
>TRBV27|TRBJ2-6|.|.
CASSPLEEGTNVLTF
TGTGCCAGCAGTCCTCTCGAAGAGGGGACCAACGTCCTGACTTTC
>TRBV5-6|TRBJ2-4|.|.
CASSLRQEDIQYF
TGTGCCAGCAGCTTGAGGCAGGAGGACATTCAGTACTTC
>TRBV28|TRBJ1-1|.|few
CASSLLKTEAFF
TGTGCCAGCAGTTTACTGAAGACTGAAGCTTTCTTT
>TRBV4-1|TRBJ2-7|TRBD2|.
CASSLGASGGYEQYF
TGTGCCAGCAGCCTGGGGGCTAGCGGGGGTTACGAGCAGTACTTC
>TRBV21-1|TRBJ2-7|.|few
CASRVSSGVYEQYF
TGTGCCAGCAGAGTATCTAGCGGGGTTTACGAGCAGTACTTC
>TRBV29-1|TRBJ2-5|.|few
CSGKGGETQYF
TGCAGCGGTAAAGGGGGAGAGACCCAGTACTTC
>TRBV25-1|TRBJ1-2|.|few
CASSEYSVRGFGYTF
TGTGCCAGCAGTGAATACTCGGTCAGGGGATTCGGCTACACCTTC
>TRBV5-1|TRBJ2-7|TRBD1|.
CASSRNNGQGHEQYF
TGCGCCAGCAGCCGAAATAATGGACAGGGCCACGAGCAGTACTTC
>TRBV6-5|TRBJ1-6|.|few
CASSYQGSSYNSPLHF
TGTGCCAGCAGTTATCAGGGAAGCTCCTATAATTCACCCCTCCACTTT
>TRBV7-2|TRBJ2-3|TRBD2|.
CASNLAGGVAGTQYF
TGTGCCAGCAACCTAGCGGGGGGCGTGGCCGGAACGCAGTATTTT
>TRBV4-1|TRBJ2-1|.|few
CASSQDGDNEQFF
TGCGCCAGCAGCCAAGACGGGGACAATGAGCAGTTCTTC
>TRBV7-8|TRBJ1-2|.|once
CASSQRTANYGYTF
TGTGCCAGCAGCCAAAGGACAGCTAACTATGGCTACACCTTC
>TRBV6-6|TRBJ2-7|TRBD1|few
CASRLDREEKQYF
TGTGCCAGCAGACTCGACAGGGAAGAAAAGCAGTACTTC
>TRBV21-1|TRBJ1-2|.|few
CARDRAGNPYGYTF
TGTGCCAGGGACAGGGCAGGGAATCCCTATGGCTACACCTTC
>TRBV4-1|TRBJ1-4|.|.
CASSPTGTFNEKLFF
TGCGCCAGCAGCCCGACCGGGACATTTAATGAAAAACTGTTTTTT
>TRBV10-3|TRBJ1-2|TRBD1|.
CAIRGGQGAWDGYTF
TGTGCCATCAGAGGGGGACAGGGGGCCTGGGATGGCTACACCTTC
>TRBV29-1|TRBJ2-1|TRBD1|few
CSAGRTGIDEQFF
TGCAGCGCCGGAAGGACAGGGATCGATGAGCAGTTCTTC
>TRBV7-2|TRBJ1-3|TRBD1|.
CASSSDRVSGNTIYF
TGTGCCAGCAGCTCCGACAGGGTGTCGGGAAACACCATATATTTT
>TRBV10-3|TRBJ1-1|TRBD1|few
CAISVTGTEAFF
TGTGCCATCAGTGTGACAGGGACTGAAGCTTTCTTT
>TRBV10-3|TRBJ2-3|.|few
CAISLLGTSTDTQYF
TGTGCCATCAGCCTTTTGGGAACTAGCACAGATACGCAGTATTTT
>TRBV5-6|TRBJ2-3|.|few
CASSDSGTDTQYF
TGTGCCAGCAGCGACAGCGGGACAGATACGCAGTATTTT
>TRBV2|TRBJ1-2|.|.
CASSEGVRGYGYTF
TGTGCCAGCAGTGAAGGGGTCCGGGGCTATGGCTACACCTTC
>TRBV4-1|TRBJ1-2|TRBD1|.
CASSQDGTVYGYTF
TGCGCCAGCAGCCAAGATGGGACAGTGTATGGCTACACCTTC
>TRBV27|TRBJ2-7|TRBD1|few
CASRRQGIGTYEQYF
TGTGCCAGCAGAAGACAGGGGATTGGTACCTACGAGCAGTACTTC
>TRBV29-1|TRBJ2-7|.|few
CSVPGPAGEQYF
TGCAGCGTTCCGGGACCGGCGGGGGAGCAGTACTTC
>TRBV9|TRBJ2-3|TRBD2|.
CASSASPGTSGTDTQYF
TGTGCCAGCAGCGCATCACCCGGGACTAGCGGCACAGATACGCAGTATTTT
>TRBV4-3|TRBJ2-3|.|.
CASSQDHGLGSDTQYF
TGCGCCAGCAGCCAAGATCACGGGTTGGGCTCAGATACGCAGTATTTT
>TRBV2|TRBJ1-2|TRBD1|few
CASSRDSLANYGYTF
TGTGCCAGCAGCAGGGACAGCCTCGCTAACTATGGCTACACCTTC
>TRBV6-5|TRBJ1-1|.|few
CATGGHMNTEAFF
TGTGCCACCGGGGGACATATGAACACTGAAGCTTTCTTT
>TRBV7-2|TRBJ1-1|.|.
CASSRGPENTEAFF
TGTGCCAGCAGCCGGGGACCCGAGAACACTGAAGCTTTCTTT
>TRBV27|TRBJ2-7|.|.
CASSPTGVGAYEQYF
TGTGCCAGCAGCCCAACGGGGGTCGGTGCCTACGAGCAGTACTTC
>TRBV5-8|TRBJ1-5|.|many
CASSLRTGNQPQHF
TGTGCCAGCAGCTTAAGGACAGGCAATCAGCCCCAGCATTTT
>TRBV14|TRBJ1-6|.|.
CASSQLFVGSPLHF
TGTGCCAGCAGCCAATTATTTGTCGGGTCACCCCTCCACTTT
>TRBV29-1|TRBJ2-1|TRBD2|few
CTGGSSYNEQFF
TGCACCGGGGGGAGCTCCTACAATGAGCAGTTCTTC
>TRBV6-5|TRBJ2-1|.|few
CASSADSYNEQFF
TGTGCCAGCAGCGCGGACAGTTACAATGAGCAGTTCTTC
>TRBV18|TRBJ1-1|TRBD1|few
CASSLSRDSEAFF
TGTGCCAGCTCACTCTCCCGGGACAGTGAAGCTTTCTTT
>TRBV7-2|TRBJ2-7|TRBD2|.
CASSLGTVRGEEQYF
TGTGCCAGCAGCCTCGGGACTGTGCGGGGGGAAGAGCAGTACTTC
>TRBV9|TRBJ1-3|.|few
CASSPSSYPSSGNTIYF
TGTGCCAGCAGCCCCAGTTCATACCCGAGCTCTGGAAACACCATATATTTT
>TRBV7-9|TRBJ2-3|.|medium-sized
CASSVELGTQYF
TGTGCCAGCAGCGTAGAGCTGGGGACGCAGTATTTT
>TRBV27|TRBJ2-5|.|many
CASRGLGGTQETQYF
TGTGCCAGCAGGGGACTCGGGGGGACACAAGAGACCCAGTACTTC
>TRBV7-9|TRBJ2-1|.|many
CASSLTSSEQFF
TGTGCCAGCAGCTTAACTTCTAGCGAGCAGTTCTTC
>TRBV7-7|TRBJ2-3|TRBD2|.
CASSAGLAGGTDTQYF
TGTGCTAGCAGCGCCGGACTAGCGGGGGGCACAGATACGCAGTATTTT
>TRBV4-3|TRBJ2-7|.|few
CASSQDIAGTYEQYF
TGCGCCAGCAGCCAAGATATCGCAGGGACCTACGAGCAGTACTTC
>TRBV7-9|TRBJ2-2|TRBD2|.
CASSLAGLGSGELFF
TGTGCCAGCAGCTTAGCGGGACTAGGGTCCGGGGAGCTGTTTTTT
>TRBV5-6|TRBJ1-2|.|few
CASSQGQDYGYTF
TGTGCCAGCAGCCAGGGACAAGACTATGGCTACACCTTC
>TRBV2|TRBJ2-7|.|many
CASIRGSYEQYF
TGTGCCAGCATTCGGGGTTCCTACGAGCAGTACTTC
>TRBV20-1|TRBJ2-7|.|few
CSAAQEDEQYF
TGCAGTGCAGCTCAGGAGGACGAGCAGTACTTC
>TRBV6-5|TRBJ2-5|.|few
CASSPRDHGQETQYF
TGTGCCAGCAGTCCACGGGACCACGGACAAGAGACCCAGTACTTC
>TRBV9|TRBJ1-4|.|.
CASSRRLATNEKLFF
TGTGCCAGCAGTCGACGACTCGCCACTAATGAAAAACTGTTTTTT
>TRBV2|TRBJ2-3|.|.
CASTRRAGTDTQYF
TGTGCCAGCACGAGGCGGGCGGGCACAGATACGCAGTATTTT
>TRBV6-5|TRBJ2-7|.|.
CASSYRDGYEQYF
TGTGCCAGCAGTTACCGGGACGGCTACGAGCAGTACTTC
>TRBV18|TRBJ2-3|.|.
CASSPMADTQYF
TGTGCCAGCTCACCAATGGCGGATACGCAGTATTTT
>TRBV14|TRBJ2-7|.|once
CASSHPQGSLREQYF
TGTGCCAGCAGCCATCCCCAGGGTTCCCTTCGGGAGCAGTACTTC
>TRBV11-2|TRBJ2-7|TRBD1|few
CASSLNPDREQYF
TGTGCCAGCAGCCTCAACCCGGACAGGGAGCAGTACTTC
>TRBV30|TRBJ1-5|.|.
CAWSLELGQPQHF
TGTGCCTGGAGTCTGGAGCTAGGCCAGCCCCAGCATTTT
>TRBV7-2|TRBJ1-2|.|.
CASSLGLPRGYGYTF
TGTGCCAGCAGCTTAGGGCTTCCCCGAGGCTATGGCTACACCTTC